This T cell receptor beta chain was sequenced for a study of T cells in Graves' hyperthyroidism and ophthalmopathy. Study overall: Before any treatment, at initial diagnosis, peripheral blood was collected.

The germline V and J ends were trimmed by 5 bases and 1 base, with 12 bases remaining between them. CDR1 MNHNS and CDR2 SASEGT come from the germline V gene. The CDR3 covers 14 residues. The CDR3 regions of TCR beta were amplified from RNA transcripts. The HTBI primer set was used in a first-round RT-PCR of the TCR CDR3. TCRdb reprocessed the multiplex PCR reads with MiXCR, giving one entry per CDR3 protein. The sample holds approximately 400,000 distinct CDR3 sequences, 15% to 17% seen once. Findings of the study overall: Stable hyperthyroidism was told apart from ophthalmopathy by a model built on 13 V-J features. Most clonotypes that expanded in the thyroid above 0.001 also showed up in blood.

In the case of this clonotype: Its antigen is currently unknown.

The rearrangement links TRBV6-1 to TRBJ2-7; D is possibly TRBD1 (5 bases). The TCR comes from a woman between 18 and 29 years old with Graves' hyperthyroidism. The source material was blood. DNA for the CDR3: TGTGCCAGCAGTTGCCGTCAGGGTTCCTACGAGCAGTACTTC. Protein: CASSCRQGSYEQYF.